This T cell receptor (beta chain) was sequenced for a study of T cell responses to AZD1222 COVID-19 vaccine. Across the whole study: Analysis merged second doses at about 4 or about 12 weeks.

Libraries were prepared by immunoSEQ multiplex PCR; TCRdb keeps only in-frame clonotypes and omits some of them. Among under 150,000 clones listed, around nine tenths were seen once. General observations from the study: Vaccine-associated CD4 TCRs spanned spike, dominant at 160-218 and 743-854. Recipients of AZD1222 seropositive at baseline numbered only five or six. Per reports, nearly half of all spike-specific TCRs target regions that are unmutated in variants.

Notes on this clone: Its antigen is currently unknown.

Sequencing used peripheral blood, obtained on day 0 of AZD1222 vaccination. This TCR derives from an adult in good health.

The CDR3 sequence: CASGQGSNYGYTF. CDR3 in DNA: TGTGCCAGCGGACAGGGTTCTAACTATGGCTACACCTTC. The V and J genes are TRBV6-5 and TRBJ1-2, with 8 bases aligning to TRBD1. J lost 0 bases, V lost 8 bases, and 2 bases had no gene match. Germline V gene lookup returns CDR1 MNHEY and CDR2 SVGAGI. The CDR3 length is 13 residues.